This T cell receptor beta chain was observed in a study of CD8+ T cells in alopecia areata. cDNA reverse transcribed from extracted RNA served as the sequencing template. Generated by immunoSEQ multiplex PCR, the TCRdb table keeps only in-frame clones and is missing some. Seen here are fewer than 150,000 clones, around 60% observed once, and the top ten hold less than 5.5%. CD4+ and CD8+ T cells were sorted from PBMCs stained for CD3, CD4 and CD8. CDR1 is SGHNT, CDR2 YYREEE, per germline (reference sequence). The CDR3 loop spans 15 amino acids. V was pared by 4 bases and J by 6 bases, with 5 bases of the junction left unmatched.

The rearrangement links TRBV5-4 to TRBJ2-7; TRBD2 agrees at 15 bases. The sequence derives from a human donor with alopecia areata. This sample comprised CD4+ T cells sorted from blood, obtained at week 0. CDR3 in DNA: TGTGCCAGCAGCACCGGACTAGCGGGAGGGACCGAGCAGTACTTC. Encoded protein: CASSTGLAGGTEQYF.